This TCR beta chain was found in a study of graft-versus-host responses after intestinal transplantation. On the study more broadly: Recipients were all induced with anti-thymocyte globulin, then given tacrolimus and steroids for two to three years.

Clones were read by immunoSEQ multiplex PCR, and TCRdb kept only the in-frame ones, dropping some. Of around 30,000 clones in the sample, roughly 83% were seen once. Whole-study results and caveats: Those patients showing graft-donor T cell macrochimerism displayed high graft-versus-host to host-versus-graft clonal ratios in allografts. Levels of circulating GvH clones at their peak were associated with early post-transplant HvG declines. Marrow from the recipient contained GvH clones, some of which had appeared first in ileum or blood.

V was clipped by 2 bases and J by 5 bases, with 9 bases between them. This CDR3 is 13 amino acids long. Looked up from germline, CDR1 is PRHDT and CDR2 is FYEKMQ (reference sequence). Comments on this clone: The antigen is unknown.

V and J are TRBV13 and TRBJ2-5, with D perhaps assigned TRBD1 or TRBD2 (5 bases each). The TCR sequence derives from a human patient who received an intestinal transplant, so some T cells may come from the graft donor. The sample in question was PBMCs, obtained around 29 days after intestinal transplant. The CDR3 is CASSLSGAETQYF. The CDR3 DNA reads as TGTGCCAGCAGCTTATCCGGGGCCGAGACCCAGTACTTC.